This TCR beta chain appears in the sequencing data of a study of cytomegalovirus exposure and HLA in healthy donors. Sequencing used immunoSEQ multiplex PCR; TCRdb keeps in-frame clones, though not all of them. The top ten hold 1.9% of the sample, which has about 120,000 clones, roughly nine tenths seen once. The CDR3 runs to 13 residues. V shed 1 base and J shed 5 bases, with 8 bases lying between them. Germline V gene data show CDR1 as LGHNA and CDR2 as YNFKEQ. Material for sequencing was PBMCs. The clonotype was recovered from a woman aged 18-35 years in good health and CMV-seronegative. V usage is TRBV4-2 and J usage is TRBJ2-5; D is undetermined. CDR3 sequence: CASSQASRETQYF. Written as DNA, the CDR3 is TGTGCCAGCAGCCAAGCGTCGAGGGAGACCCAGTACTTC.